The entry below gives a single T cell receptor (beta chain) sequence along with its context. What it recognizes is unknown. These data are taken from a study of cytomegalovirus exposure and HLA in healthy donors. Study outcomes and limitations: Reported findings show TCR beta sequences accurately forecast HLA-A and HLA-B alleles in most subjects. Later on, a genetic analysis was performed. It linked a missense variant in DCLRE1C with V- and J-gene trimming of TCR beta. Listed as cytomegalovirus-associated were 150 to 200 TCR beta chains.

Donors counted as nominally healthy when sampled, yet unrecorded immune exposures were likely. The CDR3 contains 16 residues. Germline V gene data show CDR1 as LNHDA and CDR2 as SQIVND (reference sequence). The ends were cut back, 5 bases at V and 5 bases at J, with 20 bases in the middle. The PCR contained 60 Vbeta and 13 Jbeta primers. Measured with immunoSEQ multiplex PCR; TCRdb has only the in-frame clones, and not every one. The repertoire holds some 110,000 clones, nearly 85% seen once, with 5% to 6.5% in the top ten. This receptor was obtained from a man between 18 and 35 years old in good health and CMV-seronegative. The V call is TRBV19, the J call TRBJ2-3, with D perhaps TRBD2 (6 bases). The sequenced material came from PBMCs. CDR3 residues: CASSPGAGSPGDTQYF. The CDR3 coding sequence is TGTGCCAGTAGTCCAGGTGCGGGGTCACCGGGAGATACGCAGTATTTT.